The present T cell receptor beta chain was sequenced within a study of cytomegalovirus exposure and HLA in healthy donors. As for the study in general: Among 150 million to 200 million T cells, an earlier analysis found roughly 100 million unique TCR beta sequences.

Per germline, CDR1 PRHDT and CDR2 FYEKMQ (reference sequence). Trimming cost V 6 bases and J 5 bases; bases outside gene matches: 11. The CDR3 contains 16 residues. The PCR used 60 Vbeta and 13 Jbeta primers. The assay was immunoSEQ multiplex PCR, and TCRdb's table has in-frame clones only and misses some. This sample has some 150,000 clones, with approximately 80% found just once. This TCR was sampled from a young man in good health and CMV-seropositive. The chain joins TRBV13 to TRBJ1-2; 11 bases are shared with TRBD1. Sample: PBMCs. In DNA, the CDR3 is TGTGCCAGCAGTTCTCCTCCGGGACAGGGGGATTATGGCTACACCTTC. Its translation: CASSSPPGQGDYGYTF.